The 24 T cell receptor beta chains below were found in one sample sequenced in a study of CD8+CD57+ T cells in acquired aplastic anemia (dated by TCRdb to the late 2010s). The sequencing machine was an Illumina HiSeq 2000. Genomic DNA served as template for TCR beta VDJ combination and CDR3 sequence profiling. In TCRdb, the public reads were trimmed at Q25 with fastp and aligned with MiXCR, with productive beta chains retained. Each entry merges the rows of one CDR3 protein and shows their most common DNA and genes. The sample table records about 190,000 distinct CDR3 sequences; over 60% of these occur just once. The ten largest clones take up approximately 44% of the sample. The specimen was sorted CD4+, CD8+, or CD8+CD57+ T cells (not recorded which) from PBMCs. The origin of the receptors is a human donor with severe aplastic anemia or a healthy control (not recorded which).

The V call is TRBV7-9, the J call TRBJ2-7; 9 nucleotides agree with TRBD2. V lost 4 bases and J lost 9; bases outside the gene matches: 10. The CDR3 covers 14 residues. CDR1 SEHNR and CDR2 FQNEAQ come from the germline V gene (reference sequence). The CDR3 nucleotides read TGTGCCAGCAGCTCCCAGACTAGCGGAGGGACGCAGTACTTC. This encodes CASSSQTSGGTQYF.

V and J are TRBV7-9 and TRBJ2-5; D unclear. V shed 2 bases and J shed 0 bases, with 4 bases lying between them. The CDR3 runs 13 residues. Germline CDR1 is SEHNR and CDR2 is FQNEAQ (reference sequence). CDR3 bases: TGTGCCAGCAGCTTAAGGTACCAAGAGACCCAGTACTTC. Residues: CASSLRYQETQYF.

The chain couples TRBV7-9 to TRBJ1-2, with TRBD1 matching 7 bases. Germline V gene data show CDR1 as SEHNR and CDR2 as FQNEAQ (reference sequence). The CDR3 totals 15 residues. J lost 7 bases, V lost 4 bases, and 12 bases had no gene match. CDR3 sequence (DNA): TGTGCCAGCAGCTCGGCAGGGGGAGAGTCGTCTGGCTACACCTTC. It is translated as CASSSAGGESSGYTF.

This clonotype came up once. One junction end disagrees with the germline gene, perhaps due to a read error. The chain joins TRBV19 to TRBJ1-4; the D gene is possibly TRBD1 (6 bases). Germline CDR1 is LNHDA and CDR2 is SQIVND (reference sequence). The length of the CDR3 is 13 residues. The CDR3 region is CASSLVKGENLFF. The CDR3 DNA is TGTGCCAGTAGTTTGGTGAAGGGGGAAAACCTGTTCTTT.

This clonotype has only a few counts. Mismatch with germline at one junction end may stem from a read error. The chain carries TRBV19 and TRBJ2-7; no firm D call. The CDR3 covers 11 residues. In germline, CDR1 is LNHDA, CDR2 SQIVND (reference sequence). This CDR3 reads CASSIGYEQYF. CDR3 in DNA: TGCGCCAGCAGTATTGGCTACGAGCAGTACTTC.

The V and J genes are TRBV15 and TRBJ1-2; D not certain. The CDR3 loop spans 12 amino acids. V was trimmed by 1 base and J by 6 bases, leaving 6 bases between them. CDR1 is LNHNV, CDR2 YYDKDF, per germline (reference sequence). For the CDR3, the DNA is TGTGCCACCAGCAGAGGGGGAGATGGCTACACCTTC. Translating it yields CATSRGGDGYTF.

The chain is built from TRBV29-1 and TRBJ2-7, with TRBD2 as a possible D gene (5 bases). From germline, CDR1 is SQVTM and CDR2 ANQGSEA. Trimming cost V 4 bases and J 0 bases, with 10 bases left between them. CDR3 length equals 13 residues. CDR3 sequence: CSVVRRSSYEQYF. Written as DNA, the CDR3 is TGCAGCGTTGTCAGGAGGAGCTCCTACGAGCAGTACTTC.

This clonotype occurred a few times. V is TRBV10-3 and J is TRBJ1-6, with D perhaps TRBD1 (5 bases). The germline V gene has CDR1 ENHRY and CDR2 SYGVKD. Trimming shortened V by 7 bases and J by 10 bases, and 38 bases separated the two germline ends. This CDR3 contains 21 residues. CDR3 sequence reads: CAIIRDGDIAGPRLLGSPLHF. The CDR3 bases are TGTGCCATCATCCGGGACGGAGATATTGCTGGCCCTAGACTTCTTGGATCACCCCTCCACTTT.

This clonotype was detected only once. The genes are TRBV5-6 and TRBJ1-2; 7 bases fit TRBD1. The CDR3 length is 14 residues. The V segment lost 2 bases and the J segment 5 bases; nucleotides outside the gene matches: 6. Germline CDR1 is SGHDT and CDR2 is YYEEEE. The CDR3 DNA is TGTGCCAGCAGCTTTCCTGGGACAGCTTATGGCTACACCTTC. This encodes CASSFPGTAYGYTF.

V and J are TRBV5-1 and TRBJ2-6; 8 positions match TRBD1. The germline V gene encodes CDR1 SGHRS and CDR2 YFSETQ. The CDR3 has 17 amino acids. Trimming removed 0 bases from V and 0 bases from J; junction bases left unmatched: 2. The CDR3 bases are TGCGCCAGCAGCTTGGGGACAGGGCTCTCTGGGGCCAACGTCCTGACTTTC. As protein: CASSLGTGLSGANVLTF.

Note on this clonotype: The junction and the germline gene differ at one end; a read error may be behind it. The CDR3 here is CASSVGLEGPGTGEQPPHF. The CDR3 nucleotides read TGTGCCAGCAGCGTAGGATTGGAGGGTCCAGGGACAGGGGAACAGCCCCCGCATTTT. V and J are TRBV9 and TRBJ1-5; TRBD1 matches 10 bases. Germline CDR1 and CDR2: SGDLS and YYNGEE. The CDR3 has 19 residues.

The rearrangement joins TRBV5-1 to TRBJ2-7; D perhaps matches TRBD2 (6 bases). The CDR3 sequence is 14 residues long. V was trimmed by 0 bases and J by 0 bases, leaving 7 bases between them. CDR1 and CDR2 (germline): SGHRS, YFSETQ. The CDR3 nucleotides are TGCGCCAGCAGCTTGGGGACTACCTCCTACGAGCAGTACTTC. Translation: CASSLGTTSYEQYF.

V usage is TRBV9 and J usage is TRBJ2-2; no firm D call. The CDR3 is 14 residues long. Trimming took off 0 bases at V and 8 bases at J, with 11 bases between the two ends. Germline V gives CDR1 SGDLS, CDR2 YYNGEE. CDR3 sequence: CASSVAVWEGELFF. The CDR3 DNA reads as TGTGCCAGCAGCGTAGCGGTATGGGAAGGGGAGCTGTTTTTT.

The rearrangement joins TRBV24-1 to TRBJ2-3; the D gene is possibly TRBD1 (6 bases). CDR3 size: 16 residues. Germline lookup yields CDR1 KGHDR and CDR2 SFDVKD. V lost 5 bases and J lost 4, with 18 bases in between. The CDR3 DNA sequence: TGTGCCACCAGTGCCAACAGGGAGACGAGTCCAGATACGCAGTATTTT. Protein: CATSANRETSPDTQYF.

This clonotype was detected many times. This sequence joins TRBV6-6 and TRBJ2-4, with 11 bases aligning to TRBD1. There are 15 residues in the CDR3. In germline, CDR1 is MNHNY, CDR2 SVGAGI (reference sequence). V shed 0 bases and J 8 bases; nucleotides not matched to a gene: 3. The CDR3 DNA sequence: TGTGCCAGCAGTTACTCGGGACAGGGGGGAGACATTCAGTACTTC. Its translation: CASSYSGQGGDIQYF.

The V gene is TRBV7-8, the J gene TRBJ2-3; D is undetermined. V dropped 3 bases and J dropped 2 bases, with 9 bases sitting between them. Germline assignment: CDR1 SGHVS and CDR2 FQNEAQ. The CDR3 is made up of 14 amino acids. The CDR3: CASSFVRYTDTQYF. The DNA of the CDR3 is TGTGCCAGCAGCTTCGTAAGGTACACAGATACGCAGTATTTT.

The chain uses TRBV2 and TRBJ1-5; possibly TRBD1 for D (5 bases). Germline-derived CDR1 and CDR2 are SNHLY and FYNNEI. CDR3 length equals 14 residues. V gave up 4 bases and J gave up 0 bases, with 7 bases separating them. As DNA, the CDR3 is TGTGCCAGCAGTGCACAGGTTAGCAATCAGCCCCAGCATTTT. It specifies CASSAQVSNQPQHF.

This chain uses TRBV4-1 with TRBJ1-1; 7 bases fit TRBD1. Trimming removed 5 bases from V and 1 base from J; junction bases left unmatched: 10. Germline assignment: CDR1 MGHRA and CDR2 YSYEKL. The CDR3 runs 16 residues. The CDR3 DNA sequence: TGCGCCAGCAGCGACTACTACAGGGGAAAGAACACTGAAGCTTTCTTT. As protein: CASSDYYRGKNTEAFF.

CDR3 loop: CATSRALGGYTF. The DNA for the CDR3 is TGTGCCACCAGCAGAGCCCTGGGCGGCTACACCTTC. The chain uses TRBV15 and TRBJ1-2; D is uncertain. This CDR3 is built from 12 residues. The V gene lost 1 base and the J gene lost 8 bases, with 8 bases spanning the gap. CDR1 is LNHNV, CDR2 YYDKDF, per germline (reference sequence).

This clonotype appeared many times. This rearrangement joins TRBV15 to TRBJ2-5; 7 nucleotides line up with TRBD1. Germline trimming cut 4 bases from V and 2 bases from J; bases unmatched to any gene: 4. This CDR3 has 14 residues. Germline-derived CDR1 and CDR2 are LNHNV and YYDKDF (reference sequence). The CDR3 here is CATSNRQGQETQYF. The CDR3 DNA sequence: TGTGCCACCAGCAATCGACAGGGACAAGAGACCCAGTACTTC.

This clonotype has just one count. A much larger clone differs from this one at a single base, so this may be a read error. This CDR3 is CASGQTIDGNQPQHF. CDR3 nucleotides: TGTGCCAGCGGCCAAACGATCGATGGCAATCAGCCCCAGCATTTT. V usage is TRBV3-1 and J usage is TRBJ1-5, with unresolved D. CDR1 and CDR2 from the germline V gene are LGHDT and YNNKEL (reference sequence). The CDR3 extends over 15 amino acids.

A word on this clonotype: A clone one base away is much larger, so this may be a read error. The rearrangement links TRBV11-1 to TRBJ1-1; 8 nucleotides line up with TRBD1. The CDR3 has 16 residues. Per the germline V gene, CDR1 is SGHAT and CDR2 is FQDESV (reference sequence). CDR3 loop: CASGLGQALDNTEAFF. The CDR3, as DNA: TGTGCCAGCGGCTTGGGACAGGCCCTGGACAACACTGAAGCTTTCTTT.

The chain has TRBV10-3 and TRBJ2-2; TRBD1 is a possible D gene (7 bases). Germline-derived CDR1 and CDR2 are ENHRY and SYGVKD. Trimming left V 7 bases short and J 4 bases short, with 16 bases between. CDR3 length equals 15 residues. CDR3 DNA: TGTGCCATCACGGAGGAGGGGGCCACCACCGGGGAGCTGTTTTTT. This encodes CAITEEGATTGELFF.

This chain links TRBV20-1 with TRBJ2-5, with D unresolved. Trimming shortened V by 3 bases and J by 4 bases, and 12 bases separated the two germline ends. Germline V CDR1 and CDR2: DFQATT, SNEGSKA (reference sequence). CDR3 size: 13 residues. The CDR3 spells CSASPAGRETQYF. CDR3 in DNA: TGCAGTGCTAGCCCGGCCGGGCGAGAGACCCAGTACTTC.